This passage covers 18 T cell receptor beta chains from one sample sequenced in a study of T-cell memory formation after mild COVID-19. TCRdb redid the calling of the 5' RACE reads with MiXCR, one entry per CDR3 protein. Of some 40,000 distinct CDR3 sequences in the sample, about 7.3% were seen once. The sample was PBMCs or a T cell subset sorted from them (not recorded which). The receptors stem from a man younger than 35 who had mild COVID-19 (a few samples of this study predate the infection). Cell type and time point are not known.

This clonotype was seen more than once but under ten times. The chain carries TRBV18 and TRBJ2-7; the match to TRBD1 covers 9 bases. The CDR3 sequence is 15 residues long. Trimming cost V 5 bases and J 6 bases; bases outside gene matches: 11. Germline loops: CDR1 KGHSH, CDR2 LQKENI. CDR3 DNA sequence: TGTGCCAGCTCAGACGCGGGACAGGGTATGGCCGAGCAGTACGTC. It codes for CASSDAGQGMAEQYV.

The V call is TRBV7-9, the J call TRBJ1-2, with D possibly being TRBD1 (6 bases). Germline assignment: CDR1 SEHNR and CDR2 FQNEAQ (reference sequence). With 8 bases removed from V and 2 bases from J, the gap between germline ends came to 9 bases. The CDR3 runs to 12 residues. This CDR3 reads CASEGGNYGYTF. The CDR3, as DNA: TGTGCCAGCGAGGGGGGGAACTATGGCTACACCTTC.

This clonotype was recorded many times. The chain couples TRBV29-1 to TRBJ2-1; D is ambiguous. The CDR3 covers 12 residues. Trimming took 5 bases from V and 4 from J, leaving 9 bases between them. Germline V gene lookup returns CDR1 SQVTM and CDR2 ANQGSEA. In DNA form, the CDR3 reads TGCAGCGTTAGGTCCGATTACAATGAGCAGTTCTTC. It specifies CSVRSDYNEQFF.

The V and J genes are TRBV5-1 and TRBJ1-6; D possibly corresponds to TRBD1 (6 bases). Trimming removed 0 bases from V and 9 bases from J, with 16 bases in between. This CDR3 spans 16 amino acids. The germline gives CDR1 SGHRS, CDR2 YFSETQ. The CDR3 bases are TGCGCCAGCAGCTTGGCCTGGGGGCGAGTGGGTTCACCCCTCCACTTT. This encodes CASSLAWGRVGSPLHF.

This clonotype has just a few counts. The rearrangement uses TRBV6-2 or TRBV6-3 and TRBJ1-4; TRBD1 might be the D (6 bases). The germline CDR1 and CDR2 sequences are MNHEY and SVGEGT. The CDR3 is 16 residues long. The V end was cut by 6 bases, the J end by 6 bases, with 20 bases between. The CDR3 loop is CASRPLRGQSDEKLFF. In DNA form, the CDR3 reads TGTGCCAGCAGACCCCTCCGGGGGCAGTCGGATGAAAAACTGTTTTTT.

This clonotype was observed a few times. The rearrangement joins TRBV24-1 to TRBJ2-1; TRBD1 might be the D (5 bases). Germline CDR1 reads KGHDR; CDR2 reads SFDVKD. The CDR3 length is 13 residues. Between the trimmed V and J ends, which lost 4 bases and 8 bases, there was a span of 11 bases. The CDR3 is CATSEPARDEQFF. The CDR3 coding sequence is TGTGCCACCAGTGAGCCGGCCAGGGATGAGCAGTTCTTC.

This clonotype was counted between two and nine times. The chain links TRBV20-1 to TRBJ1-5; D might be TRBD1 (5 bases). Germline loops: CDR1 DFQATT, CDR2 SNEGSKA (reference sequence). The CDR3 is 15 amino acids. Trimming removed 1 base from V and 6 bases from J, with 16 bases in between. The CDR3 is CSARVRGTRSQPQHF. The CDR3 DNA follows: TGCAGTGCTAGAGTCCGGGGCACGAGGTCTCAGCCCCAGCATTTT.

This sequence joins TRBV29-1 and TRBJ2-7; D unresolved. V lost 6 bases and J lost 6, with 12 bases in between. CDR3 length: 11 amino acids. CDR1 SQVTM and CDR2 ANQGSEA come from the germline V gene. The CDR3 bases are TGCAGCGTAGGGTACTTTTCCGAGCAGTACTTC. Its translation: CSVGYFSEQYF.

This clonotype was detected a few times. This chain joins TRBV6-2 or TRBV6-3 and TRBJ2-1; D is unclear. From germline, CDR1 is MNHEY and CDR2 SVGEGT. The CDR3 extends over 12 amino acids. The V end was cut by 2 bases, the J end by 6 bases, with 5 bases between. DNA of the CDR3: TGTGCCAGCAGTTACAGAGGCAATGAGCAGTTCTTC. Protein sequence: CASSYRGNEQFF.

This clonotype was picked up a small number of times. This chain joins TRBV9 and TRBJ2-1; D possibly uses TRBD1 or TRBD2 (6 bases each). Trimming took off 3 bases at V and 10 bases at J, with 11 bases between the two ends. CDR1 SGDLS and CDR2 YYNGEE come from the germline V gene. The CDR3 totals 12 residues. The CDR3: CASSGGAEEQFF. The CDR3, as DNA: TGTGCCAGCAGCGGGGGGGCGGAAGAGCAGTTCTTC.

This clonotype was observed at least ten times. The J gene is TRBJ1-2, the V gene TRBV20-1, with a tentative D call TRBD1 (6 bases). This CDR3 contains 13 residues. Germline V lookup: CDR1 DFQATT, CDR2 SNEGSKA (reference sequence). V was cut by 6 bases and J by 4 bases, with 15 bases left in between. CDR3 in DNA: TGCAGTGCCACAGGGAACCCTAGCTATGGCTACACCTTC. It yields the protein CSATGNPSYGYTF.

The chain couples TRBV30 to TRBJ1-5, with D possibly matching TRBD1 (6 bases). V was pared by 2 bases and J by 7 bases, with 15 bases between. Germline CDR1 is GTSNPN and CDR2 is SVGIG (reference sequence). The CDR3 runs 14 residues. This CDR3 is CAWSLVGGEQPQHF. The CDR3 region has the DNA TGTGCCTGGAGTTTGGTGGGGGGCGAGCAGCCCCAGCATTTT.

This chain links TRBV5-1 with TRBJ1-2; no clear D. CDR1 and CDR2 from the germline V gene are SGHRS and YFSETQ. There are 13 residues in the CDR3. Trimming left V 0 bases short and J 8 bases short, with 11 bases between. Written as DNA, the CDR3 is TGCGCCAGCAGCTTGGAAGAGGTGTTCGGCTACACCTTC. It specifies CASSLEEVFGYTF.

In this sample, this clonotype turned up many times. The J gene is TRBJ2-3, the V gene TRBV5-1; D not resolved. This CDR3 spans 14 amino acids. Looked up from germline, CDR1 is SGHRS and CDR2 is YFSETQ. V was pared by 4 bases and J by 2 bases, with 11 bases between. CDR3 nucleotides: TGCGCCAGCAGCACCCAGAAGTTCACAGATACGCAGTATTTT. Amino acids: CASSTQKFTDTQYF. The whole variable domain, filled in from reference TRBV5-1 and TRBJ2-3, reads KAGVTQTPRYLIKTRGQQVTLSCSPISGHRSVSWYQQTPGQGLQFLFEYFSETQRNKGNFPGRFSGRQFSNSRSEMNVSTLELGDSALYLCASSTQKFTDTQYFGPGTRLTVL.

This clonotype was seen at least ten times. The rearrangement links TRBV5-1 to TRBJ2-1; D is perhaps TRBD2 (7 bases). V lost 4 bases and J lost 7, with 12 bases in between. The CDR3 is made up of 13 amino acids. CDR1 SGHRS and CDR2 YFSETQ come from the germline V gene. CDR3 amino acids: CASSPEGGNEQFF. In nucleotides, the CDR3 is TGCGCCAGCAGCCCCGAGGGGGGGAATGAGCAGTTCTTC.

This clonotype was detected ten times or more. This sequence joins TRBV29-1 and TRBJ1-1; D possibly corresponds to TRBD1 (6 bases). The ends were cut back, 4 bases at V and 5 bases at J, with 20 bases in the middle. The germline V gene has CDR1 SQVTM and CDR2 ANQGSEA. This CDR3 region has 15 residues. The chain's CDR3 is CSVASNLRGLTEAFF. CDR3 bases: TGCAGCGTTGCCAGCAATTTGAGGGGGTTGACTGAAGCTTTCTTT.

The chain carries TRBV4-1 and TRBJ1-1; the D gene is possibly TRBD1 (5 bases). Germline loops: CDR1 MGHRA, CDR2 YSYEKL. The CDR3 spans 15 residues. V dropped 1 base and J dropped 1 base, with 10 bases sitting between them. The CDR3 region has the DNA TGCGCCAGCAGCCAAGGAACAGGACCGAACACTGAAGCTTTCTTT. Translation: CASSQGTGPNTEAFF.

This chain joins TRBV7-9 and TRBJ2-3; D unclear. CDR1 and CDR2 from the germline V gene are SEHNR and FQNEAQ (reference sequence). The CDR3 covers 13 residues. V dropped 1 base and J dropped 0 bases, with 2 bases sitting between them. CDR3 sequence (DNA): TGTGCCAGCAGCTTAGTTAGCACAGATACGCAGTATTTT. It is translated as CASSLVSTDTQYF.